The TCR beta chain described here comes from a study of T cell responses to AZD1222 COVID-19 vaccine. Study results and limitations: The sample set comprised mostly white British donors with more females, and clonal diversity was possibly underestimated.

Germline assignment: CDR1 LGHNA and CDR2 YNFKEQ. V was pared by 4 bases and J by 0 bases, with 2 bases of the junction left unmatched. The CDR3 contains 15 residues. With respect to this clone: The antigen is undetermined.

Generated by immunoSEQ multiplex PCR, the TCRdb table keeps only in-frame clones and is missing some. Counted here are 110,000 to 150,000 clones, roughly 94% occurring once; the ten biggest clones make up approximately 2.1%. This sequence originates from an adult in good health. The sequences come from peripheral blood, collected on day 0 of AZD1222 vaccination. The chain is built from TRBV4-2 and TRBJ2-2, with 7 nucleotides matching TRBD1. The chain's CDR3 is CASSRQGSNTGELFF. CDR3 coding DNA: TGTGCCAGCAGCCGACAGGGATCGAACACCGGGGAGCTGTTTTTT.